The 20 T cell receptor beta chains presented below share a single source sample, sequenced in a study of T cell changes during pregnancy in multiple sclerosis. Produced via immunoSEQ multiplex PCR; TCRdb's table is partial and in-frame only. This table holds over 50,000 clones, just under 90% found once. The material sequenced was peripheral blood, taken in the first trimester of pregnancy. The origin of the receptors is a female donor in good health, enrolled as a control in a pregnancy study.

This chain uses TRBV27 with TRBJ2-1; tentatively, D is TRBD1 (6 bases). Germline CDR1 reads MNHEY; CDR2 reads SMNVEV (reference sequence). This CDR3 has 17 amino acids. With 7 bases removed from V and 0 bases from J, the gap between germline ends came to 19 bases. The CDR3 sequence is CASTRDRKISSYNEQFF. The CDR3, as DNA: TGTGCCAGCACACGAGACAGGAAGATAAGCTCCTACAATGAGCAGTTCTTC.

The chain employs TRBV30 and TRBJ1-2; D unclear. Germline CDR1 is GTSNPN and CDR2 is SVGIG (reference sequence). The CDR3 is 12 amino acids. V was trimmed by 2 bases and J by 4 bases, leaving 8 bases between them. CDR3 residues: CAWSPTGYGYTF. CDR3 in DNA: TGTGCCTGGAGTCCGACGGGCTATGGCTACACCTTC.

The chain carries TRBV7-2 and TRBJ2-3; the D is unclear. Looked up from germline, CDR1 is SGHTA and CDR2 is FQGNSA. The CDR3 runs 11 residues. The V gene lost 7 bases and the J gene lost 2 bases, with 4 bases spanning the gap. CDR3 nucleotides: TGTGCCAGCACCGTCACAGATACGCAGTATTTT. Its translation is CASTVTDTQYF. Together with reference TRBV7-2 and TRBJ2-3, the CDR3 gives the full variable domain: GAGVSQSPSNKVTEKGKDVELRCDPISGHTALYWYRQSLGQGLEFLIYFQGNSAPDKSGLPSDRFSAERTGGSVSTLTIQRTQQEDSAVYLCASTVTDTQYFGPGTRLTVL.

This chain connects TRBV30 to TRBJ2-3; D is perhaps TRBD1 (5 bases). V gave up 0 bases and J gave up 6 bases, with 10 bases separating them. This CDR3 is 13 amino acids long. Germline V CDR1 and CDR2: GTSNPN, SVGIG (reference sequence). The CDR3 spells CAWSVVGADTQYF. CDR3 bases: TGTGCCTGGAGTGTAGTAGGGGCGGATACGCAGTATTTT. Full variable domain (outside the CDR3, taken from reference TRBV30 and TRBJ2-3): SQTIHQWPATLVQPVGSPLSLECTVEGTSNPNLYWYRQAAGRGLQLLFYSVGIGQISSEVPQNLSASRPQDRQFILSSKKLLLSDSGFYLCAWSVVGADTQYFGPGTRLTVL.

The chain couples TRBV7-9 to TRBJ1-6; D gene uncertain. Trimming shortened V by 1 base and J by 4 bases, and 8 bases separated the two germline ends. The CDR3 is made up of 15 amino acids. Germline CDR1 SEHNR, CDR2 FQNEAQ (reference sequence). CDR3 sequence: CASSLVGGYNSPLHF. DNA for the CDR3: TGTGCCAGCAGCTTAGTAGGAGGATATAATTCACCCCTCCACTTT.

V usage is TRBV2 and J usage is TRBJ1-1; D may be TRBD1 (6 bases). The length of the CDR3 is 14 residues. The germline V and J ends were trimmed by 11 bases and 4 bases, with 20 bases remaining between them. Germline V gene data show CDR1 as SNHLY and CDR2 as FYNNEI. The DNA for the CDR3 is TGTGCCTGGGACCTAAAGACAGGTGGCACTGAAGCTTTCTTT. The encoded protein is CAWDLKTGGTEAFF.

The chain uses TRBV12-5 and TRBJ1-5; a possible D gene is TRBD1 (6 bases). The CDR3 spans 17 residues. Germline CDR1 reads LGHNT; CDR2 reads FRNRAP. With 1 base removed from V and 2 bases from J, the gap between germline ends came to 15 bases. CDR3 loop: CASGLAAGDSGNQPQHF. The CDR3, as DNA: TGTGCTAGTGGTTTGGCAGCAGGGGATTCGGGCAATCAGCCCCAGCATTTT. Supplemented by reference TRBV12-5 and TRBJ1-5, the full variable domain reads DARVTQTPRHKVTEMGQEVTMRCQPILGHNTVFWYRQTMMQGLELLAYFRNRAPLDDSGMPKDRFSAEMPDATLATLKIQPSEPRDSAVYFCASGLAAGDSGNQPQHFGDGTRLSIL.

CDR3 nucleotide sequence: TGTGCCAGCAGTTCGCCAGGGACTTCTAACTATGGCTACACCTTC. Amino acid sequence: CASSSPGTSNYGYTF. This chain links TRBV6-6 with TRBJ1-2; possible D gene TRBD1, 5 bases. Per germline, CDR1 MNHNY and CDR2 SVGAGI (reference sequence). CDR3 length equals 15 residues. V lost 4 bases and J lost 0, with 12 bases in between.

V gene TRBV14 combines with J gene TRBJ1-2, with 10 nucleotides matching TRBD1. Germline values: CDR1 SGHDN, CDR2 FVKESK. This CDR3 contains 17 residues. V trimming: 6 bases; J trimming: 6 bases; junction bases outside the gene matches: 16. DNA of the CDR3: TGTGCCAGCAGTCTTGAGGAGACTGGGACAGGGGCAGATGGCTACACCTTC. Protein sequence: CASSLEETGTGADGYTF.

CDR3 residues: CASTTGLPKEGGELFF. CDR3 in DNA: TGTGCCAGCACCACCGGACTTCCTAAGGAGGGCGGGGAGCTGTTTTTT. V is TRBV4-2 and J is TRBJ2-2; D is possibly TRBD2 (6 bases). The germline CDR1 and CDR2 sequences are LGHNA and YNFKEQ. V shed 7 bases and J shed 7 bases, with 22 bases lying between them. The CDR3 has 16 amino acids.

CDR3 sequence: CASSFGRDGTEAFF. The CDR3 bases are TGTGCCAGCAGCTTCGGGAGAGACGGCACTGAAGCTTTCTTT. The V and J genes are TRBV11-3 and TRBJ1-1; D is undetermined. This CDR3 is built from 14 residues. Germline lookup yields CDR1 SGHNT and CDR2 YENEEA. Trimming stripped 3 bases from V and 4 bases from J, with 12 bases between.

The genes are TRBV19 and TRBJ2-1; 7 bases are a match to TRBD2. The V gene end was trimmed by 3 bases and the J gene end by 6 bases; junction bases not matched to a gene: 14. The CDR3 consists of 17 residues. Germline loops: CDR1 LNHDA, CDR2 SQIVND (reference sequence). In DNA, the CDR3 is TGTGCCAGTAGTATTTATACTAGTTGGGGGGGGACCAATGAGCAGTTCTTC. Translation gives CASSIYTSWGGTNEQFF.

This clone was recorded only once. The chain couples TRBV7-2 to TRBJ2-7; TRBD2 is a possible D gene (5 bases). The CDR3 loop spans 14 amino acids. Per germline, CDR1 SGHTA and CDR2 FQGNSA. The V end was cut by 1 base, the J end by 3 bases, with 10 bases between. The CDR3: CASSLVPGNYEQYF. In DNA, the CDR3 is TGTGCCAGCAGCTTAGTTCCGGGGAACTACGAGCAGTACTTC.

The J gene is TRBJ2-5, the V gene TRBV7-2; the match to TRBD2 covers 8 bases. V shed 5 bases and J 0 bases; nucleotides not matched to a gene: 8. Per the germline V gene, CDR1 is SGHTA and CDR2 is FQGNSA. This CDR3 contains 16 residues. CDR3 region: CASSPRTSWDQETQYF. CDR3 nucleotide sequence: TGTGCCAGCAGCCCCCGGACTAGCTGGGACCAAGAGACCCAGTACTTC.

This clone was counted a single time. The CDR3 loop reads CASSDSSSSYEQYF. The CDR3 nucleotides read TGTGCCAGCAGTGACAGTTCTAGCTCCTACGAGCAGTACTTC. V and J are TRBV2 and TRBJ2-7; D is uncertain. Germline V gene sequence: CDR1 SNHLY, CDR2 FYNNEI. The CDR3 is 14 amino acids. V was pared by 3 bases and J by 0 bases, with 9 bases between.

The chain uses TRBV2 and TRBJ1-1; TRBD1 matches at 9 bases. The ends lost 7 bases at V and 4 bases at J; junction bases unmatched: 16. Per the germline V gene, CDR1 is SNHLY and CDR2 is FYNNEI. The CDR3 is made up of 17 amino acids. The CDR3 here is CASTPDRGSVVGTEAFF. The CDR3 DNA reads TGTGCCAGCACCCCTGACAGGGGGTCAGTAGTAGGCACTGAAGCTTTCTTT.

This clone appeared a single time. This chain uses TRBV18 with TRBJ1-4, with 7 bases identical to TRBD1. The CDR3 is 14 residues long. CDR1 is KGHSH and CDR2 is LQKENI in the germline V gene. Trimming at V came to 6 bases and at J to 3 bases, leaving 4 bases not matched to a gene. The CDR3 protein is CASSTGQPNEKLFF. In DNA form, the CDR3 reads TGTGCCAGCTCGACAGGGCAGCCTAATGAAAAACTGTTTTTT. The whole variable domain, filled in from reference TRBV18 and TRBJ1-4, reads NAGVMQNPRHLVRRRGQEARLRCSPMKGHSHVYWYRQLPEEGLKFMVYLQKENIIDESGMPKERFSAEFPKEGPSILRIQQVVRGDSAAYFCASSTGQPNEKLFFGSGTQLSVL.

The gene calls are TRBV4-2 and TRBJ2-2, with D perhaps TRBD1 (7 bases). Between the trimmed V and J ends, which lost 5 bases and 7 bases, there was a span of 20 bases. Germline values: CDR1 LGHNA, CDR2 YNFKEQ. CDR3 size: 16 residues. DNA of the CDR3: TGTGCCAGCAGCTCACCAGGGGGGAGTTTTGGCGGGGAGCTGTTTTTT. Translated, it gives CASSSPGGSFGGELFF.

CDR3 sequence (DNA): TGCGCCAGCAGCTTGAACGAGGACTTGAACACTGAAGCTTTCTTT. It yields the protein CASSLNEDLNTEAFF. This chain links TRBV5-1 with TRBJ1-1, with D hard to call. The CDR3 runs to 15 residues. V was trimmed by 1 base and J by 0 bases, leaving 10 bases between them. Germline CDR1 is SGHRS and CDR2 is YFSETQ.

This chain uses TRBV28 with TRBJ1-5; D is perhaps TRBD1 (5 bases). The germline V gene encodes CDR1 MDHEN and CDR2 SYDVKM. This CDR3 spans 14 amino acids. V lost 1 base and J lost 7, with 11 bases in between. The DNA of the CDR3 is TGTGCCAGCAGTTTATTGGGGGGAGACCAGCCCCAGCATTTT. Protein sequence: CASSLLGGDQPQHF.